The following is a T cell receptor beta chain sequence with its context. Clones were read by immunoSEQ multiplex PCR, and TCRdb kept only the in-frame ones, dropping some. The sample has under 40,000 clones, roughly 90% seen once; the top ten hold 4.5% to 5.5%. V was trimmed by 8 bases and J by 1 base, leaving 17 bases between them. The germline gives CDR1 MNHNS, CDR2 SASEGT. CDR3 length equals 15 residues. This record comes from a study of T cell changes during pregnancy in multiple sclerosis. The genes are TRBV6-1 and TRBJ1-2; D is unclear. The receptor's source is a female donor with multiple sclerosis, enrolled in a pregnancy study. The specimen was CD8+ T cells from peripheral blood mononuclear cells, collected after pregnancy. CDR3 nucleotide sequence: TGTGCCAGCGGAGGTCGAGAAAGTTATAACTATGGCTACACCTTC. The encoded protein is CASGGRESYNYGYTF.